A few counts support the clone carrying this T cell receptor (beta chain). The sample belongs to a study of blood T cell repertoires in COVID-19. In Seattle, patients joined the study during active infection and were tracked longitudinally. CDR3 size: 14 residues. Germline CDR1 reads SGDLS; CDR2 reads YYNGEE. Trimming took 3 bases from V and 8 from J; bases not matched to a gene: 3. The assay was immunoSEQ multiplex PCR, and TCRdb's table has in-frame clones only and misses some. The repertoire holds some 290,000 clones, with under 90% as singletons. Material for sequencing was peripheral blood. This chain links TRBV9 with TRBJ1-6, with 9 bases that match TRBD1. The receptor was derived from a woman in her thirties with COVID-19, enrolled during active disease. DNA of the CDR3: TGTGCCAGCAGCGGCCGGGACAGGGATTCACCCCTCCACTTT. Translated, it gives CASSGRDRDSPLHF.